Presented here are 20 T cell receptor beta chains from one specimen sequenced in a study of blood T cell repertoires in COVID-19. Sequencing used immunoSEQ multiplex PCR; TCRdb keeps in-frame clones, though not all of them. The sample lists about 320,000 clones, approximately 89% seen once, with 8.5% to 14% in the top ten. Specimen: peripheral blood. The receptors shown here come from a woman aged 25-40 years with COVID-19, enrolled during active disease.

The chain couples TRBV19 to TRBJ1-1; D may be TRBD1 (5 bases). This CDR3 has 15 amino acids. Germline V gene sequence: CDR1 LNHDA, CDR2 SQIVND (reference sequence). Trimming removed 5 bases at V and 3 bases at J, with 16 bases between. Written as DNA, the CDR3 is TGTGCCAGTAGTTTCCTCGACAGACCCGACACTGAAGCTTTCTTT. This encodes CASSFLDRPDTEAFF.

The chain combines TRBV27 with TRBJ2-1; TRBD2 aligns across 7 bases. Germline assignment: CDR1 MNHEY and CDR2 SMNVEV (reference sequence). This CDR3 comprises 12 residues. V lost 5 bases to trimming and J lost 8 bases; unmatched junction nucleotides: 3. This CDR3 is CASSPSGYEQFF. Here the CDR3 DNA reads TGTGCCAGCAGTCCTAGCGGTTATGAGCAGTTCTTC.

V usage is TRBV12-5 and J usage is TRBJ2-2; 7 nucleotides line up with TRBD1. With 7 bases clipped from V and 6 bases from J, the junction kept 2 bases outside the gene matches. The CDR3 covers 12 residues. The germline CDR1 and CDR2 sequences are LGHNT and FRNRAP. The CDR3 nucleotides are TGTGCTAGTGCCACAGGGGCCGGGGAGCTGTTTTTT. It yields the protein CASATGAGELFF.

CDR3 sequence (DNA): TGTGCCAGCAGCTTAGGGACAGGGTTTTATTCACCCCTCCACTTT. This codes for CASSLGTGFYSPLHF. V is TRBV7-6 and J is TRBJ1-6; 8 bases are a match to TRBD1. CDR3 length equals 15 residues. V lost 1 base to trimming and J lost 8 bases; unmatched junction nucleotides: 4. Germline V CDR1 and CDR2: SGHVS, FNYEAQ.

The chain links TRBV3-1 (or the pseudogene TRBV3-2) to TRBJ2-5; 8 nucleotides align to TRBD1. Trimming cost V 5 bases and J 0 bases; bases outside gene matches: 2. CDR1 is LGHDT and CDR2 is YNNKEL in the germline V gene (reference sequence). This CDR3 spans 14 amino acids. The CDR3 region has the DNA TGTGCCAGCAGCGTACAGGGGGACCAAGAGACCCAGTACTTC. It is translated as CASSVQGDQETQYF.

The rearrangement joins TRBV21-1 to TRBJ2-1; the D call of TRBD2 is as the table states it, not checked on the DNA. TRBV21-1 is noted as a pseudogene. The CDR3 sequence is 16 residues long. The CDR3 region is CASSPSWRGVYNEQFF. Here the CDR3 DNA reads TGTGCCAGCAGCCCCTCCTGGCGGGGGGTCTACAATGAGCAGTTCTTC.

This chain uses TRBV6-5 with TRBJ1-4; the D gene is possibly TRBD1 (5 bases). The CDR3 covers 14 residues. Trimming took off 0 bases at V and 8 bases at J, with 10 bases between the two ends. Germline CDR1 MNHEY, CDR2 SVGAGI. The CDR3 DNA sequence: TGTGCCAGCAGTTACTCGGGGCTCCCGGAAAAACTGTTTTTT. Translated: CASSYSGLPEKLFF.

The V call is TRBV5-1, the J call TRBJ2-1; 10 nucleotides line up with TRBD2. Trimming took 1 base from V and 10 from J; bases not matched to a gene: 5. The CDR3 has 14 amino acids. Per the germline V gene, CDR1 is SGHRS and CDR2 is YFSETQ. CDR3 nucleotides: TGCGCCAGCAGCTTGTCAGGGACTAGCGTAGAGCAGTTCTTC. It encodes CASSLSGTSVEQFF.

The chain has TRBV27 and TRBJ1-1; tentatively, D is TRBD1 (5 bases). The germline V gene has CDR1 MNHEY and CDR2 SMNVEV (reference sequence). With 7 bases removed from V and 1 base from J, the gap between germline ends came to 10 bases. This CDR3 is built from 13 residues. The CDR3 region has the DNA TGTGCCAGCACCCCCGGGGGGAACACTGAAGCTTTCTTT. Amino acid sequence: CASTPGGNTEAFF.

On this clone: Other DNA sequences from this sample encode an identical CDR3 as well. The chain joins TRBV5-1 to TRBJ1-1; a possible D gene is TRBD1 (5 bases). This CDR3 region has 12 residues. Germline CDR1 is SGHRS and CDR2 is YFSETQ. Deletions cut 2 bases from V and 5 bases from J, with 7 bases between. DNA of the CDR3: TGCGCCAGCAGCTTCGGGGGAACTGAAGCTTTCTTT. This translates into CASSFGGTEAFF.

This chain links TRBV9 with TRBJ1-6; TRBD1 might be the D (6 bases). Germline V gene sequence: CDR1 SGDLS, CDR2 YYNGEE. The V end lost 1 base, the J end lost 0 bases, and 11 bases lay between the germline ends. This CDR3 contains 17 residues. The CDR3 region is CASSVRGGLSYNSPLHF. In DNA, the CDR3 is TGTGCCAGCAGCGTAAGGGGGGGTCTCTCCTATAATTCACCCCTCCACTTT.

This chain connects TRBV5-8 to TRBJ1-5; perhaps TRBD1 as D (6 bases). The V end was cut by 3 bases, the J end by 4 bases, with 14 bases between. The CDR3 contains 15 residues. The germline gives CDR1 SGHTS, CDR2 YDEGEE. CDR3 sequence: CASSSGTQRNQPQHF. The CDR3, as DNA: TGTGCCAGCAGCTCCGGGACACAAAGGAATCAGCCCCAGCATTTT.

This rearrangement joins TRBV10-2 to TRBJ2-5; D unclear. Germline V lookup: CDR1 WSHSY, CDR2 SAAADI. CDR3 length equals 14 residues. V was cut by 2 bases and J by 5 bases, with 12 bases left in between. CDR3: CASSEASSWETQYF. In DNA form, the CDR3 reads TGCGCCAGCAGTGAGGCGTCGTCATGGGAGACCCAGTACTTC.

This chain uses TRBV3-1 (or the pseudogene TRBV3-2) with TRBJ1-6; a weak D match, TRBD1 (6 bases). From germline, CDR1 is LGHDT and CDR2 YNNKEL (reference sequence). The germline V and J ends were trimmed by 5 bases and 7 bases, with 18 bases remaining between them. There are 16 residues in the CDR3. CDR3 in DNA: TGTGCCAGCAGCTTTGAAACAGGGTACGGGAATTCACCCCTCCACTTT. This translates into CASSFETGYGNSPLHF.

The J gene is TRBJ2-1, the V gene TRBV4-1, with 11 bases fitting TRBD2. The trim removed 1 base at V and 6 bases at J, leaving 17 bases unmatched. Germline V gives CDR1 MGHRA, CDR2 YSYEKL. The CDR3 loop spans 20 amino acids. This CDR3 is CASSQVLTSGGLPYRNEQFF. The CDR3 DNA follows: TGCGCCAGCAGCCAAGTGTTAACTAGCGGGGGCCTCCCGTATCGCAATGAGCAGTTCTTC.

The gene calls are TRBV12-3 or TRBV12-4 and TRBJ1-5, with D unclear. V was trimmed by 3 bases and J by 6 bases, leaving 6 bases between them. This CDR3 has 12 amino acids. The CDR3 DNA reads TGTGCCAGCAGTTTGCCCGGTCAGCCCCAGCATTTT. Amino acid sequence: CASSLPGQPQHF.

This clone was detected a few times. The V gene is TRBV10-2, the J gene TRBJ2-7, with TRBD2 identical over 15 bases. The J segment lost 1 base and the V segment lost 6 bases, leaving 13 bases of the junction unmatched. Germline assignment: CDR1 WSHSY and CDR2 SAAADI. The length of the CDR3 is 19 residues. In DNA, the CDR3 is TGCGCCAGCAGGAACTTAACGGGACTAGCGGGGGGTCAATCCTACGAGCAGTACTTC. This sequence encodes CASRNLTGLAGGQSYEQYF.

The rearrangement uses TRBV18 and TRBJ1-1; D is perhaps TRBD1 (6 bases). The CDR3 covers 14 residues. V was clipped by 6 bases and J by 11 bases, with 22 bases between them. Germline loops: CDR1 KGHSH, CDR2 LQKENI. In nucleotides, the CDR3 is TGTGCCAGCTCCCCTGCGGACAGAGTAACATGGGCTTTCTTT. Translating it yields CASSPADRVTWAFF. Complete variable domain (other parts from reference TRBV18 and TRBJ1-1): NAGVMQNPRHLVRRRGQEARLRCSPMKGHSHVYWYRQLPEEGLKFMVYLQKENIIDESGMPKERFSAEFPKEGPSILRIQQVVRGDSAAYFCASSPADRVTWAFFGQGTRLTVV.

The chain couples TRBV10-1 to TRBJ2-3; a weak D match, TRBD2 (5 bases). CDR1 is WNHNN and CDR2 is SYGVQD in the germline V gene (reference sequence). The CDR3 runs to 11 residues. V lost 6 bases and J 9 bases, leaving 10 bases between the germline ends. The CDR3 sequence is CASSSGSTQYF. In nucleotides, the CDR3 is TGCGCCAGCAGCTCGGGAAGCACGCAGTATTTT.

This chain connects TRBV30 to TRBJ2-5; no clear D gene. The CDR3 has 16 amino acids. Germline CDR1 reads GTSNPN; CDR2 reads SVGIG (reference sequence). The V end was cut by 2 bases, the J end by 5 bases, with 21 bases between. This chain's CDR3 is CAWSNPVGSRVETQYF. The CDR3 DNA is TGTGCCTGGAGTAACCCTGTGGGTAGCCGGGTTGAGACCCAGTACTTC.